This TCR beta chain is drawn from a study of blood T cell repertoires in COVID-19. Looking at the study overall: In each case, the material was cDNA or gDNA derived from T cells, B-cell-depleted T cells, or PBMCs.

In the original workflow: Reference gene primer amplification gave estimated nucleated cell counts. TCRdb's copy holds only in-frame clones and misses some; the assay was immunoSEQ multiplex PCR. V and J calls and clone size follow that table, whereas D and trimming were derived from the DNA. Of hundreds of thousands of clones in the sample, about nine tenths were seen once. This receptor was identified in a man aged 55 to 69 who had recovered from COVID-19. Sequencing was carried out using peripheral blood.

CDR3 in amino acids: CASSSPGRRGTGELFF. The CDR3 DNA is TGTGCCAGCAGTTCACCGGGACGGAGGGGCACCGGGGAGCTGTTTTTT. The rearrangement uses TRBV28 and TRBJ2-2; perhaps TRBD2 as D (6 bases). CDR3 length: 16 residues. The germline V gene encodes CDR1 MDHEN and CDR2 SYDVKM. V was clipped by 4 bases and J by 4 bases, with 16 bases between them. The variable domain in full, with the rest retrieved from reference TRBV28 and TRBJ2-2, is DVKVTQSSRYLVKRTGEKVFLECVQDMDHENMFWYRQDPGLGLRLIYFSYDVKMKEKGDIPEGYSVSREKKERFSLILESASTNQTSMYLCASSSPGRRGTGELFFGEGSRLTVL.